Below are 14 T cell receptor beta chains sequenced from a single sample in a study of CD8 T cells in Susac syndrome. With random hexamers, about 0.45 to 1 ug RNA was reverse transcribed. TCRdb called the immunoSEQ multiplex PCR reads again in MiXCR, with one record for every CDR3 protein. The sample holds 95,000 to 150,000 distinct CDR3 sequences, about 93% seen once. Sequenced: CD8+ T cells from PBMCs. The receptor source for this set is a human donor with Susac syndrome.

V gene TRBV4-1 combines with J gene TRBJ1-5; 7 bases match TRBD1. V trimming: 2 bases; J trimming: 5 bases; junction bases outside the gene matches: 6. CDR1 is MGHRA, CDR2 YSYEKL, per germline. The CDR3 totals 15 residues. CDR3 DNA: TGCGCCAGCAGCCAACCGGGACAGACGTATCAGCCCCAGCATTTT. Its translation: CASSQPGQTYQPQHF.

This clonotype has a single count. CDR3 amino acids: CASSPLLFTGELFF. DNA of the CDR3: TGCGCCAGCAGCCCCCTTTTATTCACCGGGGAGCTGTTTTTT. The chain uses TRBV5-1 and TRBJ2-2, with D unresolved. V was shortened by 4 bases and J by 4 bases, with 11 bases between the two germline ends. In germline, CDR1 is SGHRS, CDR2 YFSETQ. The CDR3 has 14 amino acids.

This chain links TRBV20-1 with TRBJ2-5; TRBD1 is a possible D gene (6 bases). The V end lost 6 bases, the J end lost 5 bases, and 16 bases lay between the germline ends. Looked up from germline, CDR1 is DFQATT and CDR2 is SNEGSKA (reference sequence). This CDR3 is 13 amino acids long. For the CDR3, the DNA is TGCAGTGCGAGGGACATATCGGAGGAGACCCAGTACTTC. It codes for CSARDISEETQYF.

The CDR3 coding sequence is TGTGCCAGCAGCTTAGGACAGGGGGCGGCCAATGAGCAGTTCTTC. It codes for CASSLGQGAANEQFF. The rearrangement joins TRBV11-2 to TRBJ2-1, with 10 bases that match TRBD1. Germline trimming cut 1 base from V and 6 bases from J; bases unmatched to any gene: 3. In germline, CDR1 is SGHAT, CDR2 FQNNGV. This CDR3 is 15 amino acids long.

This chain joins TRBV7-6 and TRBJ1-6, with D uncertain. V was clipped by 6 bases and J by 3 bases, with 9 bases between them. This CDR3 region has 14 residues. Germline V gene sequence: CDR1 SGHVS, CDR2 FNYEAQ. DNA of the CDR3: TGTGCCAGCAGTCTCGAGAGCTATAATTCACCCCTCCACTTT. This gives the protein CASSLESYNSPLHF.

The CDR3 DNA reads TGTGCCAGCAGCCCCACCCGGGGACTAGCGGGGCTGAACACCGGGGAGCTGTTTTTT. Translated: CASSPTRGLAGLNTGELFF. This chain uses TRBV6-1 with TRBJ2-2; 13 bases fit TRBD2. The CDR3 is 19 amino acids. V lost 6 bases and J lost 1; bases outside the gene matches: 11. The germline V gene has CDR1 MNHNS and CDR2 SASEGT.

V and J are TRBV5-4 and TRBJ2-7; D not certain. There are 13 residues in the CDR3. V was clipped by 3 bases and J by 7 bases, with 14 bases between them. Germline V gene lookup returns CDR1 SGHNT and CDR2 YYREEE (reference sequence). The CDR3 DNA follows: TGTGCCAGCAGCTCAACACCTATTGGGGAGCAGTACTTC. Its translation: CASSSTPIGEQYF. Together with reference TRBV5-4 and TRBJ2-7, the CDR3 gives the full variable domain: ETGVTQSPTHLIKTRGQQVTLRCSSQSGHNTVSWYQQALGQGPQFIFQYYREEENGRGNFPPRFSGLQFPNYSSELNVNALELDDSALYLCASSSTPIGEQYFGPGTRLTVT.

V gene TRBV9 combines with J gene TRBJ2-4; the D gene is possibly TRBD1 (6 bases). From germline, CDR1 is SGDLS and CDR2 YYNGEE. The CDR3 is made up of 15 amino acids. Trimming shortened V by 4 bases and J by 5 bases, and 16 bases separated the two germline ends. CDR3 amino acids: CASSPSGRGQNIQYF. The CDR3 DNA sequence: TGTGCCAGCAGCCCCTCAGGCAGGGGTCAAAACATTCAGTACTTC.

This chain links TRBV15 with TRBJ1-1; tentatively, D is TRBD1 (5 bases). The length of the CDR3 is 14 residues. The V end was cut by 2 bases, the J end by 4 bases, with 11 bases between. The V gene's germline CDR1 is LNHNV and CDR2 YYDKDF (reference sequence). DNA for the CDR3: TGTGCCACCAGCAGAAGCCGGGACCTCACTGAAGCTTTCTTT. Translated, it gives CATSRSRDLTEAFF.

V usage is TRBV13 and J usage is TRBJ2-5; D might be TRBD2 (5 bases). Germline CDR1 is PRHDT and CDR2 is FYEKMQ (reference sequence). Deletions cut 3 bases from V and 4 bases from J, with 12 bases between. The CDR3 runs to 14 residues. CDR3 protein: CASSLEVSPETQYF. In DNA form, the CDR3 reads TGTGCCAGCAGCTTGGAGGTGTCCCCAGAGACCCAGTACTTC.

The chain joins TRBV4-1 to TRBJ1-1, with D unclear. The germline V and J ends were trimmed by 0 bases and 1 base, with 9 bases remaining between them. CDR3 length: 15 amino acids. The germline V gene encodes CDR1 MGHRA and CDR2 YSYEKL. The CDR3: CASSQDEGSNTEAFF. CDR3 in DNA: TGCGCCAGCAGCCAAGATGAAGGGTCGAACACTGAAGCTTTCTTT.

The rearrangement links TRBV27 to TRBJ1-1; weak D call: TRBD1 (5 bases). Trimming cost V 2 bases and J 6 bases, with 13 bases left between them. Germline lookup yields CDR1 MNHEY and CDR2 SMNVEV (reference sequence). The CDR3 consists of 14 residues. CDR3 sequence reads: CASSLLKGASEAFF. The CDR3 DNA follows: TGTGCCAGCAGTTTACTAAAAGGGGCCTCTGAAGCTTTCTTT.

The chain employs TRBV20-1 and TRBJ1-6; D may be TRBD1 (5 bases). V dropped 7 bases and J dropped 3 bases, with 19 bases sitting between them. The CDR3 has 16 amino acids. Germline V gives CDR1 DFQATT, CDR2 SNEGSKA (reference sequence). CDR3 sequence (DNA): TGCAGTGTTACGAAAGGGACGGCCAGCTATAATTCACCCCTCCACTTT. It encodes CSVTKGTASYNSPLHF.

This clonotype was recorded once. The CDR3 reads CASSLWTGPEGQYF. CDR3 coding DNA: TGTGCCAGCAGTCTATGGACTGGTCCCGAGGGGCAGTATTTT. The chain couples TRBV27 to TRBJ2-3; weak D call: TRBD2 (5 bases). The V end was cut by 5 bases, the J end by 11 bases, with 20 bases between. The CDR3 is 14 residues long. Per germline, CDR1 MNHEY and CDR2 SMNVEV (reference sequence).